This is a list of T cell receptor beta chains from one sample in a study of blood T cell repertoires in COVID-19. The assay was immunoSEQ multiplex PCR, and TCRdb's table has in-frame clones only and misses some. The sample shows tens of thousands of clones, around 83% of them seen only once. The specimen sequenced was peripheral blood. The receptor source for this set is a human donor in a cohort sampled during active COVID-19. Both conserved end residues are part of each CDR3. The D gene is left open where the match is weak. Expanded clones get a size class; other rows say once, few or many, or leave the size out.

>TRBV30|.|16|TRBJ2-1|.
CAWSVRLARSYNEQFF
TGTGCCTGGAGTGTACGGCTAGCGCGGTCCTACAATGAGCAGTTCTTC
>TRBV6-5|.|14|TRBJ1-6|.
CASSYEGINSPLHF
TGTGCCAGCAGTTACGAGGGTATTAATTCACCCCTCCACTTT
>TRBV5-1|.|15|TRBJ1-4|.
CASSLAETVNEKLFF
TGCGCCAGCAGCTTGGCCGAGACTGTTAATGAAAAACTGTTTTTT
>TRBV5-1|.|14|TRBJ1-1|TRBD1
CASTQQGTNTEAFF
TGCGCCAGCACCCAACAGGGGACGAACACTGAAGCTTTCTTT
>TRBV29-1|once|14|TRBJ2-2|TRBD1
CSVLQGPGTGELFF
TGCAGCGTGTTACAGGGGCCGGGCACCGGGGAGCTGTTTTTT
>TRBV3-1/TRBV3-2|.|16|TRBJ2-7|TRBD2
CASSPQGLAGAYEQYF
TGTGCCAGCAGCCCCCAGGGACTAGCGGGGGCCTACGAGCAGTACTTC
>TRBV9|once|15|TRBJ2-1|TRBD2
CASSVGSGSDNEQFF
TGTGCCAGCAGCGTAGGTAGCGGGAGCGACAATGAGCAGTTCTTC
>TRBV5-8|.|16|TRBJ1-5|.
CASSRYYYTGNQPQHF
TGTGCCAGCAGCCGGTATTACTACACAGGAAATCAGCCCCAGCATTTT
>TRBV10-3|.|12|TRBJ1-1|.
CATTGLDTEAFF
TGTGCCACCACAGGGTTGGACACTGAAGCTTTCTTT
>TRBV5-1|.|13|TRBJ2-7|.
CASSPSVLREQYF
TGCGCCAGCAGCCCGTCCGTCCTACGCGAGCAGTACTTC
>TRBV7-2|few|15|TRBJ1-3|.
CASSQTSSSGNTIYF
TGTGCCAGCAGCCAGACAAGTAGCTCTGGAAACACCATATATTTT
>TRBV19|.|14|TRBJ2-2|.
CASSIPSGTGELFF
TGTGCCAGTAGTATCCCCTCGGGCACCGGGGAGCTGTTTTTT
>TRBV5-1|.|15|TRBJ1-5|TRBD1
CASSAGQGTDQPQHF
TGCGCCAGCAGCGCGGGACAGGGCACGGATCAGCCCCAGCATTTT
>TRBV7-9|.|11|TRBJ2-3|.
CASLQSDTQYF
TGTGCCAGCCTCCAGTCGGATACGCAGTATTTT
>TRBV29-1|.|12|TRBJ2-7|TRBD1
CSVEQGADEQYF
TGCAGCGTCGAACAGGGGGCCGACGAGCAGTACTTC
>TRBV6-5|.|16|TRBJ2-1|.
CASSYTGASSYNEQFF
TGTGCCAGCAGTTACACCGGAGCGAGCTCCTACAATGAGCAGTTCTTC
>TRBV19|.|13|TRBJ1-5|.
CAISTGRGQPQHF
TGTGCCATCTCCACAGGGAGGGGTCAGCCCCAGCATTTT
>TRBV5-1|few|16|TRBJ2-3|TRBD2
CASSLRLSGSTDTQYF
TGCGCCAGCAGCCTACGACTAAGCGGGAGCACGGATACGCAGTATTTT
>TRBV20-1|.|10|TRBJ2-5|.
CSTSGETQYF
.
>TRBV18|.|15|TRBJ2-7|TRBD1
CASSPPGQGAVEQYF
TGTGCCAGCTCACCACCGGGACAGGGGGCGGTCGAGCAGTACTTC
>TRBV11-3|.|14|TRBJ1-1|TRBD1
CASSTGQGSTEAFF
TGTGCCAGCAGCACGGGACAGGGAAGCACTGAAGCTTTCTTT
>TRBV27|.|12|TRBJ1-2|TRBD1
CASKTGGNGYTF
TGTGCCAGCAAAACAGGGGGCAATGGCTACACCTTC
>TRBV7-8|.|16|TRBJ2-5|.
CASSLGGVAAQETQYF
TGTGCCAGCAGCTTAGGGGGGGTAGCGGCTCAAGAGACCCAGTACTTC
>TRBV24-1|.|15|TRBJ2-1|TRBD2
CATSKGLAGRDEQFF
TGTGCCACCAGTAAAGGACTAGCGGGGAGGGATGAGCAGTTCTTC
>TRBV6-1|.|15|TRBJ1-5|.
CASSEGPTVRQPQHF
TGTGCCAGCAGTGAAGGACCCACAGTTCGACAGCCCCAGCATTTT